The 26 T cell receptor beta chains listed next were all sequenced from one sample in a study of human T cells and chemical hapten exposure. Regarding time point: pre-sensitization, week 0. Stated treatment: therapeutic diphenylcyclopropenone sensitization with weekly scalp DPC. TCRdb redid the calling of the RACE reads with MiXCR, one entry per CDR3 protein. The sample lists around 120,000 distinct CDR3 sequences, less than 15% occurring once. The sample was whole blood, taken in connection with sensitization to the hapten diphenylcyclopropenone (DPC). The receptor source for this set is a woman younger than 35 with alopecia areata. Some clones in this sample may be carry-over from other donors' samples.

This clonotype was seen at least ten times. The V gene is TRBV6-6, the J gene TRBJ1-2, with no clear D. The CDR3 has 17 residues. Germline CDR1 reads MNHNY; CDR2 reads SVGAGI (reference sequence). V was shortened by 7 bases and J by 6 bases, with 27 bases between the two germline ends. The chain's CDR3 is CASTHSNVEYSLDGYTF. CDR3 in DNA: TGTGCCAGCACCCACAGTAACGTCGAATACTCTCTAGATGGCTACACCTTC.

V is TRBV6-5 and J is TRBJ2-2; 7 nucleotides align to TRBD1. CDR1 is MNHEY, CDR2 SVGAGI, per germline. V shed 5 bases and J 7 bases; nucleotides not matched to a gene: 4. This CDR3 contains 13 residues. CDR3 in amino acids: CASSRGQNGELFF. The CDR3 DNA is TGTGCCAGCAGTAGGGGGCAAAACGGGGAGCTGTTTTTT.

In this sample, this clonotype turned up a few times. The chain recombines TRBV5-6 with TRBJ2-1; possibly TRBD1 for D (5 bases). The ends were cut back, 1 base at V and 6 bases at J, with 23 bases in the middle. This CDR3 contains 18 residues. Germline-derived CDR1 and CDR2 are SGHDT and YYEEEE. The CDR3 sequence is CASSLIGVIAGATNEQFF. As DNA, the CDR3 is TGTGCCAGCAGCTTGATAGGGGTCATAGCTGGAGCTACCAATGAGCAGTTCTTC. Combining the CDR3 with reference TRBV5-6 and TRBJ2-1 gives the whole variable domain DAGVTQSPTHLIKTRGQQVTLRCSPKSGHDTVSWYQQALGQGPQFIFQYYEEEERQRGNFPDRFSGHQFPNYSSELNVNALLLGDSALYLCASSLIGVIAGATNEQFFGPGTRLTVL.

This clonotype was seen at least ten times. The chain employs TRBV19 and TRBJ2-1; 9 bases match TRBD1. Germline CDR1 is LNHDA and CDR2 is SQIVND (reference sequence). The CDR3 totals 13 residues. The junction had 4 bases not matched to a gene; V was cut back by 4 bases and J by 9 bases. The CDR3 sequence: CASSTGQGSEQFF. In DNA form, the CDR3 reads TGTGCCAGTAGTACTGGACAGGGGTCTGAGCAGTTCTTC. The complete variable domain, with remaining parts taken from reference TRBV19 and TRBJ2-1, reads DGGITQSPKYLFRKEGQNVTLSCEQNLNHDAMYWYRQDPGQGLRLIYYSQIVNDFQKGDIAEGYSVSREKKESFPLTVTSAQKNPTAFYLCASSTGQGSEQFFGPGTRLTVL.

This clonotype has only a few counts. The V gene is TRBV5-1, the J gene TRBJ2-6; D gene uncertain. V lost 0 bases and J 6 bases, leaving 7 bases between the germline ends. The CDR3 has 14 amino acids. Germline V CDR1 and CDR2: SGHRS, YFSETQ. CDR3 coding DNA: TGCGCCAGCAGCTTGGGCGTATCGGCCAACGTCCTGACTTTC. As protein: CASSLGVSANVLTF.

This clonotype was counted many times. The chain uses TRBV18 and TRBJ2-7, with a possible D match to TRBD1 (6 bases). Germline CDR1 is KGHSH and CDR2 is LQKENI. This CDR3 has 14 residues. Trimming pared 3 bases from V and 2 bases from J, leaving 11 bases between. The CDR3 loop is CASSPRQGTYEQYF. CDR3 nucleotide sequence: TGTGCCAGCTCACCCCGGCAGGGGACCTACGAGCAGTACTTC.

V and J are TRBV19 and TRBJ1-5; TRBD1 matches 10 bases. The CDR3 spans 16 residues. The V segment lost 3 bases and the J segment 4 bases; nucleotides outside the gene matches: 6. The germline V gene encodes CDR1 LNHDA and CDR2 SQIVND (reference sequence). CDR3: CASSIRADRGNQPQHF. DNA for the CDR3: TGTGCCAGTAGTATCAGGGCGGACAGGGGGAATCAGCCCCAGCATTTT.

The chain combines TRBV20-1 with TRBJ1-5; 12 bases line up with TRBD1. Unmatched junction bases numbered 7, after V lost 0 bases and J lost 7 bases. CDR1 is DFQATT and CDR2 is SNEGSKA in the germline V gene (reference sequence). The CDR3 extends over 16 amino acids. The CDR3 loop is CSARDRDRGLRQPQHF. The DNA of the CDR3 is TGCAGTGCTAGAGACCGGGACAGGGGGCTACGACAGCCCCAGCATTTT.

The CDR3 sequence is CASSYSTLGGTEAFF. The CDR3 coding sequence is TGTGCCAGCAGTTACTCGACATTAGGGGGAACTGAAGCTTTCTTT. The genes are TRBV6-5 and TRBJ1-1, with D possibly matching TRBD1 (6 bases). Trimming removed 0 bases from V and 5 bases from J, with 13 bases in between. This CDR3 region has 15 residues. Germline V gene sequence: CDR1 MNHEY, CDR2 SVGAGI.

This clonotype was detected a few times. The V and J genes are TRBV7-8 and TRBJ2-3; 9 bases line up with TRBD1. Trimming cost V 2 bases and J 1 base; bases outside gene matches: 1. The CDR3 runs 15 residues. The V gene's germline CDR1 is SGHVS and CDR2 FQNEAQ. CDR3 region: CASSLRDRGTDTQYF. The DNA for the CDR3 is TGTGCCAGCAGCTTAAGGGACAGGGGCACAGATACGCAGTATTTT.

This rearrangement joins TRBV20-1 to TRBJ1-5; D perhaps matches TRBD1 (5 bases). There are 14 residues in the CDR3. Trimming left V 0 bases short and J 3 bases short, with 9 bases between. In germline, CDR1 is DFQATT, CDR2 SNEGSKA (reference sequence). The CDR3: CSARDPQVNQPQHF. DNA of the CDR3: TGCAGTGCTAGAGATCCACAGGTCAATCAGCCCCAGCATTTT.

This clonotype occurred a few times. The chain couples TRBV20-1 to TRBJ1-1; possible D gene TRBD1, 5 bases. Germline V CDR1 and CDR2: DFQATT, SNEGSKA (reference sequence). The CDR3 is 15 amino acids. Trimming left V 5 bases short and J 3 bases short, with 19 bases between. The CDR3 loop reads CSASRRGGADTEAFF. CDR3 DNA: TGCAGTGCTTCGAGAAGGGGTGGGGCGGACACTGAAGCTTTCTTT.

This clonotype appeared many times. The V call is TRBV5-1, the J call TRBJ1-6; TRBD1 agrees at 7 bases. CDR3 length: 15 residues. Germline values: CDR1 SGHRS, CDR2 YFSETQ. J gave up 7 bases and V 1 base, and 5 bases lay outside the gene matches. CDR3 in amino acids: CASSLQGQENSPLHF. CDR3 coding DNA: TGCGCCAGCAGCTTGCAAGGACAGGAGAATTCACCCCTCCACTTT.

This rearrangement joins TRBV6-1 to TRBJ2-7; no firm D call. The germline V gene encodes CDR1 MNHNS and CDR2 SASEGT. Trimming cost V 5 bases and J 5 bases, with 7 bases left between them. The CDR3 loop spans 11 amino acids. The CDR3 DNA reads as TGTGCCAGCAGTCACTTACACGAGCAGTACTTC. Residues: CASSHLHEQYF.

This chain uses TRBV11-2 with TRBJ2-7, with a tentative D call TRBD1 (6 bases). CDR3 size: 11 residues. V lost 4 bases and J lost 10, with 11 bases in between. Germline V gene sequence: CDR1 SGHAT, CDR2 FQNNGV. The CDR3 sequence: CASSWGQGQYF. The CDR3 DNA reads TGTGCCAGCAGCTGGGGGCAGGGCCAGTACTTC.

This clonotype showed up many times. The V gene is TRBV4-3, the J gene TRBJ2-1; D is unresolved. CDR3 length equals 16 residues. Germline values: CDR1 LGHNA, CDR2 YSLEER. Between the trimmed V and J ends, which lost 0 bases and 10 bases, there was a span of 19 bases. As DNA, the CDR3 is TGCGCCAGCAGCCAAGATAACGCCCCTGCTTCCCGGGAGCAGTTCTTC. This codes for CASSQDNAPASREQFF.

The rearrangement joins TRBV29-1 to TRBJ2-1, with D unresolved. The CDR3 loop spans 12 amino acids. CDR1 and CDR2 (germline): SQVTM, ANQGSEA. Trimming cost V 0 bases and J 9 bases, with 9 bases left between them. The CDR3 reads CSVEDLRSEQFF. For the CDR3, the DNA is TGCAGCGTTGAAGATCTCCGGAGTGAGCAGTTCTTC.

The chain couples TRBV19 to TRBJ2-2; 10 bases align to TRBD1. Trimming at V came to 6 bases and at J to 7 bases, leaving 8 bases not matched to a gene. Germline CDR1 LNHDA, CDR2 SQIVND (reference sequence). The CDR3 covers 15 residues. The CDR3 bases are TGTGCCAGTAGGGCGGGGACAGGGGTTGGCGGGGAGCTGTTTTTT. Its protein product is CASRAGTGVGGELFF. The full variable domain, its missing parts supplied by reference TRBV19 and TRBJ2-2, is DGGITQSPKYLFRKEGQNVTLSCEQNLNHDAMYWYRQDPGQGLRLIYYSQIVNDFQKGDIAEGYSVSREKKESFPLTVTSAQKNPTAFYLCASRAGTGVGGELFFGEGSRLTVL.

The sample holds many counts of this clonotype. The chain links TRBV2 to TRBJ1-6, with no clear D. Trimming removed 0 bases at V and 7 bases at J, with 4 bases between. This CDR3 contains 13 residues. Per the germline V gene, CDR1 is SNHLY and CDR2 is FYNNEI. The CDR3 nucleotides are TGTGCCAGCAGTGAAGCCCGGAATTCACCCCTCCACTTT. Translated: CASSEARNSPLHF.

The V call is TRBV28, the J call TRBJ2-7; D may match TRBD1 or TRBD2 (5 bases each). Germline V gene lookup returns CDR1 MDHEN and CDR2 SYDVKM. V was pared by 6 bases and J by 2 bases, with 14 bases between. CDR3 size: 14 residues. The CDR3: CASSREGPAYEQYF. The CDR3 DNA is TGTGCCAGCAGCCGTGAGGGACCTGCCTACGAGCAGTACTTC.

This clonotype showed up just a few times. The CDR3 ends on some other residue instead of the conserved phenylalanine or tryptophan, so this is likely a read error. It is unclear where the CDR3 begins or ends on the DNA, so no DNA is shown, and the CDR3 is as TCRdb lists it. The genes are TRBV29-1 and TRBJ2-7; TRBD1 is taken as the D call from the table, unchecked against the DNA. Germline CDR1 SQVTM, CDR2 ANQGSEA. The CDR3 comprises 13 residues, both ends counted. CDR3 in amino acids: CSVDETGTGRYML.

This clonotype was seen a handful of times. The rearrangement uses TRBV6-5 and TRBJ1-1; the D gene is possibly TRBD1 (6 bases). V lost 8 bases, J lost 0 bases, and 22 bases lay in between. The CDR3 is 17 residues long. Germline loops: CDR1 MNHEY, CDR2 SVGAGI. The CDR3 region is CASLNRGRGTMNTEAFF. CDR3 DNA sequence: TGTGCCAGCTTAAACCGAGGGAGGGGGACTATGAACACTGAAGCTTTCTTT.

The gene calls are TRBV20-1 and TRBJ2-7; 7 bases align to TRBD2. CDR3 length: 13 amino acids. Germline V gene lookup returns CDR1 DFQATT and CDR2 SNEGSKA (reference sequence). V lost 3 bases and J lost 0; bases outside the gene matches: 2. The CDR3 sequence: CSARTSNSYEQYF. Written as DNA, the CDR3 is TGCAGTGCTAGGACTAGCAACTCCTACGAGCAGTACTTC.

This clonotype was counted between two and nine times. V usage is TRBV12-3 or TRBV12-4 and J usage is TRBJ2-3; TRBD2 matches at 7 bases. This CDR3 contains 17 residues. Germline trimming cut 6 bases from V and 4 bases from J; bases unmatched to any gene: 16. CDR3 sequence (DNA): TGTGCCAGCAGCCTTACCCTTGGACTAGAAGGGTCAGATACGCAGTATTTT. This translates into CASSLTLGLEGSDTQYF.

V usage is TRBV29-1 and J usage is TRBJ1-2, with D possibly TRBD1 on 5 matching bases. V was shortened by 6 bases and J by 5 bases, with 16 bases between the two germline ends. CDR1 is SQVTM and CDR2 is ANQGSEA in the germline V gene. The CDR3 totals 13 residues. The CDR3 sequence is CSVFPGPSYGYTF. CDR3 nucleotides: TGCAGCGTCTTCCCGGGACCGAGTTATGGCTACACCTTC.

V is TRBV3-1 and J is TRBJ1-1; possible D gene TRBD1, 6 bases. The CDR3 is made up of 14 amino acids. Germline lookup yields CDR1 LGHDT and CDR2 YNNKEL (reference sequence). The germline V and J ends were trimmed by 4 bases and 2 bases, with 11 bases remaining between them. CDR3 sequence reads: CASSRTQGNTEAFF. The DNA of the CDR3 is TGTGCCAGCAGCCGGACACAGGGAAACACTGAAGCTTTCTTT.